Listed below are T cell receptor beta chains from one sample, sequenced in a study of T-cell memory formation after mild COVID-19. In TCRdb, the 5' RACE reads were re-called with MiXCR into one record per CDR3 protein. Of roughly 130,000 distinct CDR3 sequences listed, 16% are singletons. The sample comprised PBMCs or a T cell subset sorted from them (not recorded which). These TCRs come from an adult woman who had mild COVID-19 (a few samples of this study predate the infection). Cell type and time point are not known. Each CDR3 is given with its conserved first and last residue. Each record gives: CDR3 protein, CDR3 DNA, J gene, clone size, V gene, D gene. The D gene is left open where the match is weak. Expanded clones get a size class; other rows say once, few or many, or leave the size out.

CDR3: CASSFSGVQPQHF; DNA: TGTGCCAGCAGTTTTAGTGGTGTACAGCCCCAGCATTTT; J: TRBJ1-5; size: .; V: TRBV12-3/TRBV12-4; D: .
CDR3: CASSSGTAISPLHF; DNA: TGTGCCAGCAGTTCCGGGACAGCAATTTCACCCCTCCACTTT; J: TRBJ1-6; size: .; V: TRBV12-3/TRBV12-4; D: TRBD1
CDR3: CASSSLADSSTKQYF; DNA: TGTGCCAGCAGCTCCCTAGCGGACTCATCTACGAAGCAGTACTTC; J: TRBJ2-7; size: few; V: TRBV7-9; D: TRBD2
CDR3: CASSRVVSNQPQHF; DNA: TGTGCCAGCAGCCGTGTGGTAAGCAATCAGCCCCAGCATTTT; J: TRBJ1-5; size: few; V: TRBV7-2; D: .
CDR3: CASSLAGGPNQPQHF; DNA: TGCGCCAGCAGCTTGGCAGGAGGGCCCAATCAGCCCCAGCATTTT; J: TRBJ1-5; size: few; V: TRBV5-1; D: .
CDR3: CASTGTGGFYNEQFF; DNA: TGTGCCAGCACCGGGACAGGGGGCTTCTACAATGAGCAGTTCTTC; J: TRBJ2-1; size: .; V: TRBV2; D: TRBD1
CDR3: CASSWGDTDTQYF; DNA: TGCGCCAGCAGCTGGGGGGACACAGATACGCAGTATTTT; J: TRBJ2-3; size: .; V: TRBV5-1; D: .
CDR3: CASSRQGGTLTDTQYF; DNA: TGTGCCAGCAGCCGCCAAGGAGGAACCCTCACAGATACGCAGTATTTT; J: TRBJ2-3; size: .; V: TRBV4-2; D: .
CDR3: CASSGPGQAPSGEHF; DNA: TGTGCCAGCAGCGGACCGGGACAGGCGCCTAGCGGGGAACACTTC; J: TRBJ2-7; size: few; V: TRBV7-6; D: .
CDR3: CASSQEGGRADNTQYF; DNA: TGCGCCAGCAGCCAAGAAGGTGGGAGGGCCGATAATACGCAGTATTTT; J: TRBJ2-3; size: .; V: TRBV4-3; D: TRBD2
CDR3: CASSLGREGRMQETQYF; DNA: TGTGCCAGCAGCTTAGGGCGGGAGGGCCGTATGCAAGAGACCCAGTACTTC; J: TRBJ2-5; size: .; V: TRBV11-2; D: TRBD2
CDR3: CASSQVEVSHEQYF; DNA: TGCGCCAGCAGCCAAGTCGAGGTTTCGCACGAGCAGTACTTC; J: TRBJ2-7; size: .; V: TRBV4-1; D: .
CDR3: CSAPARTQTNNEQFF; DNA: TGCAGTGCCCCGGCTCGAACACAGACAAACAATGAGCAGTTCTTC; J: TRBJ2-1; size: few; V: TRBV20-1; D: .
CDR3: CASSPREVNNEQFF; DNA: TGTGCCAGCTCACCCCGGGAGGTAAACAATGAGCAGTTCTTC; J: TRBJ2-1; size: .; V: TRBV18; D: TRBD2
CDR3: CASSRSTGSINYGYTF; DNA: TGCGCCAGCAGCCGCTCGACAGGATCCATAAACTATGGCTACACCTTC; J: TRBJ1-2; size: .; V: TRBV4-1; D: .
CDR3: CSAPGLAGETQYF; DNA: TGCAGTGCTCCCGGACTAGCAGGGGAGACCCAGTACTTC; J: TRBJ2-5; size: few; V: TRBV20-1; D: TRBD2
CDR3: CASSTRTQTYEQYF; DNA: TGTGCCAGCAGCACTCGGACACAGACCTACGAGCAGTACTTC; J: TRBJ2-7; size: .; V: TRBV7-6; D: .
CDR3: CASSSGRGQETQYF; DNA: TGTGCCAGCAGCTCTGGGCGGGGGCAGGAGACCCAGTACTTC; J: TRBJ2-5; size: .; V: TRBV7-9; D: .
CDR3: CATSGETPYNEQFF; DNA: TGTGCCACCAGCGGGGAGACCCCTTACAATGAGCAGTTCTTC; J: TRBJ2-1; size: few; V: TRBV28; D: TRBD2
CDR3: CASSKGQGRTDTQYF; DNA: TGTGCCAGCAGTAAGGGACAGGGGAGGACAGATACGCAGTATTTT; J: TRBJ2-3; size: .; V: TRBV6-1; D: TRBD1
CDR3: CASSLTPGTGENTGELFF; DNA: TGTGCCAGCAGCTTAACCCCCGGTACAGGGGAGAACACCGGGGAGCTGTTTTTT; J: TRBJ2-2; size: .; V: TRBV11-2; D: TRBD1
CDR3: CASSPSVVGQETQYF; DNA: TGTGCCAGTTCACCTTCAGTGGTGGGTCAAGAGACCCAGTACTTC; J: TRBJ2-5; size: few; V: TRBV12-3/TRBV12-4; D: .
CDR3: CASSYSGTSFVSSYNEQFF; DNA: TGTGCCAGCAGTTACTCGGGGACTAGCTTTGTAAGCTCCTACAATGAGCAGTTCTTC; J: TRBJ2-1; size: few; V: TRBV6-5; D: TRBD2
CDR3: CSARDSGGSGVYEQYF; DNA: TGCAGTGCTAGAGATTCGGGGGGGAGCGGTGTCTACGAGCAGTACTTC; J: TRBJ2-7; size: .; V: TRBV20-1; D: TRBD2
CDR3: CASNFPLRHGHDRYYEQYF; DNA: TGTGCCAGCAACTTCCCCCTCCGCCATGGCCACGACAGATACTACGAGCAGTACTTC; J: TRBJ2-7; size: once; V: TRBV11-2; D: .